This TCR beta chain was documented in a study of blood T cell repertoires in COVID-19. J gave up 6 bases and V 5 bases, and 10 bases lay outside the gene matches. Germline CDR1 SGHNT, CDR2 YENEEA. The CDR3 runs to 15 residues. TCRdb's copy holds only in-frame clones and misses some; the assay was immunoSEQ multiplex PCR. The table has about 52,000 clones, more than 75% seen once; the top ten hold approximately 15%. The sample holds one count of this clone. V is TRBV11-3 and J is TRBJ2-7; the match to TRBD1 covers 10 bases. This receptor was identified in a human donor with active COVID-19. The donor label of this sample is uncertain. Sample: peripheral blood. CDR3 DNA sequence: TGTGCCAGCAGCCGGGTTCCGGGACAGGGGAGCGAGCAGTACTTC. Translating it yields CASSRVPGQGSEQYF.